Each of the 8 T cell receptor beta chains below was sequenced from the same sample in a study of Tregs in tolerant kidney transplant recipients (dated by TCRdb to between 2018 and 2020). Preparation of the library involved the immunoSEQ multiplex PCR assay. The immuneACCESS repertoire file appears here via TCRdb, limited to in-frame rearrangements. These files lack a portion of the clones; in checked studies, under half of the deficit traces to unresolved V genes, and the cause of the others is not known. In this sample's table one finds roughly 5,500 clones. Together, the top ten hold roughly 6.7% of the sample. The transplants used related donors with nonmyeloablative bone marrow transplantation, and mixed chimerism in the human trials was transient. The specimen was CD4+ T cells from blood (PBMCs), collected roughly 15 months after the transplant. Receptor source: a human patient who received a combined kidney and bone marrow transplant. After a transplant, certain T cells may trace back to the graft donor.

Points on this clone: The read finishes 3 residues shy of the CDR3 end, and the germline J gene is used to complete it. The chain joins TRBV6-2 or TRBV6-3 to TRBJ1-5, with TRBD1 matching 8 bases. The CDR3 contains 15 residues. Germline CDR1 reads MNHEY; CDR2 reads SVGEGT. V dropped 5 bases and J dropped 9; count of bases not matched to a gene: 12. This CDR3 is CASSHPGTGVWPQHF. The part of the CDR3 DNA that was read is TGTGCCAGCAGTCACCCCGGGACAGGTGTTTGGCCC.

A word on this clone: The sequenced fragment ends 3 residues before the CDR3 boundary, so the rest is inferred from the germline J gene. This chain links TRBV14 with TRBJ2-5; 8 bases are a match to TRBD1. Unmatched junction bases numbered 15, after V lost 2 bases and J lost 4 bases. Germline assignment: CDR1 SGHDN and CDR2 FVKESK. The CDR3 spans 18 residues. CDR3 region: CASSQRSGTGPQRETQYF. The CDR3 bases that were read are TGTGCCAGCAGCCAACGTTCCGGGACAGGCCCTCAGAGAGAGACC. The full variable domain, its missing parts supplied by reference TRBV14 and TRBJ2-5, is EAGVTQFPSHSVIEKGQTVTLRCDPISGHDNLYWYRRVMGKEIKFLLHFVKESKQDESGMPNNRFLAERTGGTYSTLKVQPAELEDSGVYFCASSQRSGTGPQRETQYFGPGTRLLVL.

Comment on this clone: The missing CDR3 end, 3 residues past where the read stops, is filled in from the germline J gene. The chain recombines TRBV7-6 with TRBJ1-2; 9 positions match TRBD1. The CDR3 has 15 residues. J lost 6 bases, V lost 6 bases, and 11 bases had no gene match. CDR1 SGHVS and CDR2 FNYEAQ come from the germline V gene. CDR3 sequence: CASSSRPGTGNGYTF. The part of the CDR3 DNA that was read is TGTGCCAGCAGTTCCCGTCCCGGGACAGGGAATGGC.

Worth noting for this clone: The CDR3 extends 3 residues past the end of the read, so its final part is completed from the germline J gene. This rearrangement joins TRBV18 to TRBJ1-4; D perhaps matches TRBD1 (5 bases). The V gene's germline CDR1 is KGHSH and CDR2 LQKENI. Between the trimmed V and J ends, which lost 2 bases and 8 bases, there was a span of 15 bases. The CDR3 consists of 15 residues. The CDR3 protein is CASSPGARAQEKLFF. The DNA read from the CDR3 is TGTGCCAGCTCACCAGGGGCTCGGGCCCAGGAAAAA.

A word on this clone: The CDR3 end lies 3 residues beyond the end of the read and is filled in from the germline J gene. This sequence joins TRBV4-1 and TRBJ2-7, with 11 bases identical to TRBD2. The CDR3 extends over 15 amino acids. Germline-derived CDR1 and CDR2 are MGHRA and YSYEKL. Trimming removed 2 bases from V and 6 bases from J; junction bases left unmatched: 6. The covered CDR3 bases are TGCGCCAGCAGCCAATTAGCGGGAGGGCCCGGCGAG. This translates into CASSQLAGGPGE. The full CDR3 sequence reads CASSQLAGGPGEQYF.

Concerning this clone itself: The CDR3 end lies 3 residues beyond the end of the read and is filled in from the germline J gene. J is TRBJ1-2 and V is TRBV11-2, with 8 bases aligning to TRBD1. Germline V gives CDR1 SGHAT, CDR2 FQNNGV. V shed 2 bases and J 6 bases; nucleotides not matched to a gene: 2. CDR3 length: 13 residues. CDR3 region: CASSLNRGDGYTF. CDR3 DNA, as far as it was read: TGTGCCAGCAGCTTAAACAGGGGGGATGGC.

Remarks on this clone: The read stops 3 residues short of the end of the CDR3; the missing end is completed from the germline J gene. This sequence joins TRBV7-7 and TRBJ1-1; TRBD1 aligns across 7 bases. Trimming took 5 bases from V and 0 from J; bases not matched to a gene: 3. The CDR3 is 14 amino acids. In germline, CDR1 is SSHAT, CDR2 FNYEAQ (reference sequence). Incomplete CDR3 DNA: TGTGCCAGCAGCCCGGGACAGATGAACACTGAA. Translating gives CASSPGQMNTE. The whole CDR3 protein reads CASSPGQMNTEAFF.

Comments on this clone: The CDR3 extends 3 residues past the end of the read, so its final part is completed from the germline J gene. This chain connects TRBV6-2 or TRBV6-3 to TRBJ2-7, with 10 bases that match TRBD1. CDR3 length: 16 amino acids. Germline V gene data show CDR1 as MNHEY and CDR2 as SVGEGT. V lost 4 bases and J lost 4; bases outside the gene matches: 10. CDR3 DNA, as far as it was read: TGTGCCAGCAGTTCAGACAGGGGGCTTGGAAATTACGAG. It is translated as CASSSDRGLGNYE. The full-length CDR3 reads as CASSSDRGLGNYEQYF.